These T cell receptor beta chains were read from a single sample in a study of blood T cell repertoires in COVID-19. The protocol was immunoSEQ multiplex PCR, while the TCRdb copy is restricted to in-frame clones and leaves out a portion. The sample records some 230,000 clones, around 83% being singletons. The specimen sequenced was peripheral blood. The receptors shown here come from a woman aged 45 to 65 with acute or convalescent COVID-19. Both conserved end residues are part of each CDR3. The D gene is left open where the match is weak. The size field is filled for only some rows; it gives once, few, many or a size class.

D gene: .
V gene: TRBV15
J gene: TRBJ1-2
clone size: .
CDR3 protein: CATSRGALSELGYTF
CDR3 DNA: TGTGCCACCAGCAGAGGAGCTCTCTCGGAGCTTGGCTACACCTTC

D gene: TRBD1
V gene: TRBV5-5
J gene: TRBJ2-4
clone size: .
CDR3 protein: CASRPGTGGNIQYF
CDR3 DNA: TGTGCCAGCCGTCCCGGGACAGGGGGAAACATTCAGTACTTC

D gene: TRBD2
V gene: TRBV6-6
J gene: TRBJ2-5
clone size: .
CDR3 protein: CASSPPGTRESRETQYF
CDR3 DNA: TGTGCCAGCAGTCCTCCCGGGACTAGGGAGTCACGGGAGACCCAGTACTTC

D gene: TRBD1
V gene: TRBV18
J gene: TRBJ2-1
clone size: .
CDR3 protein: CASSGTGEHEQFF
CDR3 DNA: TGTGCCAGCTCTGGGACAGGGGAACATGAGCAGTTCTTC

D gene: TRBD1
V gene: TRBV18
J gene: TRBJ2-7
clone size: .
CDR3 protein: CASSPYGEQGASHYFYEQYF
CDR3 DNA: TGTGCCAGCTCACCATATGGAGAACAGGGGGCGTCCCATTACTTTTACGAGCAGTACTTC

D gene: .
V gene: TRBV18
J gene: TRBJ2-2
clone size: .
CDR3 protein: CASSPSGPGELFF
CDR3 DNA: TGTGCCAGCTCACCGTCAGGGCCCGGGGAGCTGTTTTTT

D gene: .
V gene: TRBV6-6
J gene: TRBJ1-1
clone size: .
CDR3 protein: CASSPGQVKGNTEAFF
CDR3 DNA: TGTGCCAGCAGCCCCGGACAAGTTAAGGGCAACACTGAAGCTTTCTTT

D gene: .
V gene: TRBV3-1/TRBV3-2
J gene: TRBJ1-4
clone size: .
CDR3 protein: CASSQRGRGHNEKLFF
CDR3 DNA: TGTGCCAGCAGCCAGAGGGGCAGGGGACATAATGAAAAACTGTTTTTT

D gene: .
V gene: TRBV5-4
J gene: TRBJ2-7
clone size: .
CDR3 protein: CASSLELQAIEQYF
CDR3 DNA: TGTGCCAGCAGCTTGGAACTCCAAGCAATCGAGCAGTACTTC

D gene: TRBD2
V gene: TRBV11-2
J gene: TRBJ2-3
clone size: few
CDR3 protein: CASSRGLAGPDTQYF
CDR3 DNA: TGTGCCAGCAGCCGCGGACTAGCGGGACCAGATACGCAGTATTTT

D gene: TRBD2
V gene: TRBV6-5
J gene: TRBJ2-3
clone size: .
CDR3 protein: CASSYSSAGGTDTQYF
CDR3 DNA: TGTGCCAGCAGTTACTCCTCAGCGGGGGGCACAGATACGCAGTATTTT

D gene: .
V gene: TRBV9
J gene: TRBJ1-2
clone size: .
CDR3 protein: CASSVRGSPDGYTF
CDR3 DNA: TGTGCCAGCAGCGTCCGGGGGTCGCCGGATGGCTACACCTTC

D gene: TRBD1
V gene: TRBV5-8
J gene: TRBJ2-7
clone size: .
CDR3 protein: CASRAWGTGGYEQYF
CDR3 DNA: TGTGCCAGCAGGGCCTGGGGGACAGGGGGCTACGAGCAGTACTTC

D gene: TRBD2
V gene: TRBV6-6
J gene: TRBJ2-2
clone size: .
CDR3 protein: CATRGRANTGELFF
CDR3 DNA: TGTGCCACGCGGGGGAGGGCGAACACCGGGGAGCTGTTTTTT

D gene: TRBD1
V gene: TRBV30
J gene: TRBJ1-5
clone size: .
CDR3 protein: CAWGTGGEYQPQHF
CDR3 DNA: TGTGCCTGGGGGACAGGGGGAGAATATCAGCCCCAGCATTTT

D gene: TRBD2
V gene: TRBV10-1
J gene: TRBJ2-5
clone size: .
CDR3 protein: CASSRAGAIETQYF
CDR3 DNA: TGCGCCAGCAGTCGAGCGGGAGCGATCGAGACCCAGTACTTC

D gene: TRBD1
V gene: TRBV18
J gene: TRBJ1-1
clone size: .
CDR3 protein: CASSQDRGNTEAFF
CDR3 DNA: TGTGCCAGCTCACAGGACAGGGGGAACACTGAAGCTTTCTTT

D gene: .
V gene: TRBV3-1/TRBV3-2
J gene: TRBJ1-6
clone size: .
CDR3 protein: CASSQDLENSPLHF
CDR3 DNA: TGTGCCAGCAGCCAAGATTTGGAGAATTCACCCCTCCACTTT

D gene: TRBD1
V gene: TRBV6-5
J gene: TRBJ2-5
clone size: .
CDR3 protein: CASSGGQGRQETQYF
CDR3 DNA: TGTGCCAGCAGCGGTGGACAGGGTAGACAAGAGACCCAGTACTTC

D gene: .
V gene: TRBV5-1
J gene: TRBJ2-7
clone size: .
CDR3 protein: CASSLDWTAYEQYF
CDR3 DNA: TGCGCCAGCAGCTTGGACTGGACAGCGTACGAGCAGTACTTC

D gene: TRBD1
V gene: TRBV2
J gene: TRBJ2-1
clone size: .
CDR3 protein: CASTPGQGTYNEQFF
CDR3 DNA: TGTGCCAGTACCCCGGGACAGGGGACCTACAATGAGCAGTTCTTC

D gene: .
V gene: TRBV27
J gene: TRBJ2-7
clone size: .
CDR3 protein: CASSRGGEQYF
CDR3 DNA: TGTGCCAGCAGCCGGGGAGGCGAGCAGTACTTC

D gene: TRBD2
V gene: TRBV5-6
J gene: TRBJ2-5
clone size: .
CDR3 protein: CASSFTSGETQYF
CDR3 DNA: TGTGCCAGCAGCTTTACTAGCGGGGAGACCCAGTACTTC

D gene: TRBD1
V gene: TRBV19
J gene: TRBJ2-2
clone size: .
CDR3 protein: CASSRGDRAAGELFF
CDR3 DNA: TGTGCCAGTAGTAGGGGGGACAGGGCGGCCGGGGAGCTGTTTTTT

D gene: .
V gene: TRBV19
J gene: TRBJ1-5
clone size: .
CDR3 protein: CASSREGGINQPQHF
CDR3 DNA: TGTGCCAGTAGTAGGGAGGGGGGGATCAATCAGCCCCAGCATTTT

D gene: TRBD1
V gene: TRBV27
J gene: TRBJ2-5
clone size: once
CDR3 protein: CASSPMGQGNWETQYF
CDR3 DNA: TGTGCCAGCAGTCCAATGGGACAGGGAAATTGGGAGACCCAGTACTTC

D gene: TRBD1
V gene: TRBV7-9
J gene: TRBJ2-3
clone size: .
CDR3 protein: CASSSGQGGRADTQYF
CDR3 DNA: TGTGCCAGCAGCTCCGGACAGGGCGGTAGAGCAGATACGCAGTATTTT

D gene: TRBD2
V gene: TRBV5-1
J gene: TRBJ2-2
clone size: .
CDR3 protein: CASSSGLAGTGELFF
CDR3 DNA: TGCGCCAGCAGCTCGGGACTAGCGGGGACCGGGGAGCTGTTTTTT

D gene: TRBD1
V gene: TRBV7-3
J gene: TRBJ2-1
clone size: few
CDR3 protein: CASSSQGDYNEQFF
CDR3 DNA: TGTGCCAGCAGCTCACAGGGGGACTACAATGAGCAGTTCTTC

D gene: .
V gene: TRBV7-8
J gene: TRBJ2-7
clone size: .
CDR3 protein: CASSLRGAGPSYEQYF
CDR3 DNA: TGTGCCAGCAGCCTCAGAGGGGCGGGACCCTCCTACGAGCAGTACTTC

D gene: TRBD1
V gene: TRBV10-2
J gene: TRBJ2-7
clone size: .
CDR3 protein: CASSESGQGRGYF
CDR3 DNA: TGCGCCAGCAGTGAGTCTGGACAGGGGAGGGGGTACTTC

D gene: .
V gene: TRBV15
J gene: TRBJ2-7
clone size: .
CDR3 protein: CATSPISSEQYF
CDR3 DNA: TGTGCCACCAGCCCCATTTCATCCGAGCAGTACTTC

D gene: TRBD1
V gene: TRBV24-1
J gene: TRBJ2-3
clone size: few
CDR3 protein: CATSEPWTGLQDTQYF
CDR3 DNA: TGTGCCACCAGTGAACCTTGGACAGGGTTGCAAGATACGCAGTATTTT

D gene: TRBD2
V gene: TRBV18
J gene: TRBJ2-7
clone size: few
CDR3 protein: CASSPHQIGLAGGGDEQYF
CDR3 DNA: TGTGCCAGCTCACCTCATCAAATAGGACTAGCGGGAGGCGGGGACGAGCAGTACTTC

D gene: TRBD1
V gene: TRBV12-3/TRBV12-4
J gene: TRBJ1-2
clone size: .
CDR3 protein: CASSRDRGRGYTF
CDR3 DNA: TGTGCCAGCAGTAGGGACAGGGGGCGAGGCTACACCTTC

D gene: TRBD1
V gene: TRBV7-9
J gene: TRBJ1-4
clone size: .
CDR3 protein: CASTTATGSTNEKLFF
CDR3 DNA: TGTGCCAGCACCACCGCGACAGGGAGCACTAATGAAAAACTGTTTTTT

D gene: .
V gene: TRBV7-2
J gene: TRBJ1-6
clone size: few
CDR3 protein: CASSPEGTYNSPLHF
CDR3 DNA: TGTGCCAGCAGCCCGGAGGGGACCTATAATTCACCCCTCCACTTT

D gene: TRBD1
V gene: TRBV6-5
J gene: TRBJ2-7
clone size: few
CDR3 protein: CASSYRTGDGEQYF
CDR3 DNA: TGTGCCAGCAGTTACCGGACAGGAGACGGCGAGCAGTACTTC

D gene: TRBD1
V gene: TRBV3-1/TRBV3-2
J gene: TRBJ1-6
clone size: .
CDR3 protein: CASSPMTGSDSPLHF
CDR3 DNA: TGTGCCAGCAGCCCCATGACAGGGTCAGATTCACCCCTCCACTTT

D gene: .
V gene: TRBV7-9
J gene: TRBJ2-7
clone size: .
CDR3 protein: CASSRTGYEQYF
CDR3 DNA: TGTGCCAGCAGCCGCACGGGTTACGAGCAGTACTTC

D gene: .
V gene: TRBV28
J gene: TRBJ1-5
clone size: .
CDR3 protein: CASSIPRPSNQPQHF
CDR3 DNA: TGTGCCAGCAGTATCCCGAGGCCATCAAATCAGCCCCAGCATTTT

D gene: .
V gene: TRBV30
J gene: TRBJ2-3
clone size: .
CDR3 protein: CAWRELGGAGTDTQYF
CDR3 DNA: TGTGCCTGGAGAGAGCTTGGGGGCGCAGGCACAGATACGCAGTATTTT

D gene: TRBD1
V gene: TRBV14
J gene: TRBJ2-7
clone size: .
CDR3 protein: CASSQLGQEGYEQYF
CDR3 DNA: TGTGCCAGCAGCCAATTGGGACAGGAGGGTTACGAGCAGTACTTC

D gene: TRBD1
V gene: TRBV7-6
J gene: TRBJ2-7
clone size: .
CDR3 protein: CASSLASGQGSEQYF
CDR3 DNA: TGTGCCAGCAGCTTAGCTTCCGGACAGGGGTCCGAGCAGTACTTC

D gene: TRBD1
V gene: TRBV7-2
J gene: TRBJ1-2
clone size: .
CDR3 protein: CASSPGGIYGYTF
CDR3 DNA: TGTGCCAGCAGCCCAGGGGGCATCTATGGCTACACCTTC

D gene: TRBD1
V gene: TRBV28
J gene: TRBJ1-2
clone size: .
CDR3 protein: CASSLGQGATNYGYTF
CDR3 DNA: TGTGCCAGCAGTCTGGGACAGGGGGCTACTAACTATGGCTACACCTTC

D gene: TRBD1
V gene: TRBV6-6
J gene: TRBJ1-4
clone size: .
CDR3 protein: CAVLRGLDEKLFF
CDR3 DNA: TGTGCCGTCCTCAGGGGGCTGGATGAAAAACTGTTTTTT

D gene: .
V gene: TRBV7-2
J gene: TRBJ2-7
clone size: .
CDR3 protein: CASSLVGDSGHEQYF
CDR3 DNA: TGTGCCAGCAGCTTAGTTGGCGACAGTGGCCACGAGCAGTACTTC

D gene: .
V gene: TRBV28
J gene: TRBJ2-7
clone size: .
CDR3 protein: CASSLSAVGAEYF
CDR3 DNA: TGTGCCAGCAGTTTATCGGCAGTAGGAGCCGAGTACTTC

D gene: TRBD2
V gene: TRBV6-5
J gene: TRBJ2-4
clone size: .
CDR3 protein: CASSYSREAKNIQYF
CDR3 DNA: TGTGCCAGCAGTTACTCGCGGGAGGCCAAAAACATTCAGTACTTC

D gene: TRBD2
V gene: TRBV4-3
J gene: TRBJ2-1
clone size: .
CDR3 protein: CASSPGFRGGYNEQFF
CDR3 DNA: TGCGCCAGCAGCCCCGGTTTTCGGGGGGGCTACAATGAGCAGTTCTTC

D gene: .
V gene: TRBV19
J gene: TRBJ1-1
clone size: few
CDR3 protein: CASSAGRMNTEAFF
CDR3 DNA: TGTGCCAGTAGTGCCGGTAGAATGAACACTGAAGCTTTCTTT

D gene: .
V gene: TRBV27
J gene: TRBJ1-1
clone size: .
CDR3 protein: CASSSRGSTEAFF
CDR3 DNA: TGTGCCAGCAGTTCTAGGGGGAGCACTGAAGCTTTCTTT

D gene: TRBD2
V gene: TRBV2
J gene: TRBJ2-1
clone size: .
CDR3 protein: CASSEPTGGSLEQFF
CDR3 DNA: TGTGCCAGCAGTGAGCCCACTGGCGGGAGTTTAGAGCAGTTCTTC

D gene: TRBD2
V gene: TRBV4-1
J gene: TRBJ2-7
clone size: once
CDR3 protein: CASSPTAGGKLGEQYF
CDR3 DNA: TGCGCCAGCAGCCCCACCGCGGGAGGGAAACTAGGAGAGCAGTACTTC